This T cell receptor (beta chain) was sequenced in a study of human T cells and chemical hapten exposure. About the study: Yields of TCR per sample differed, chiefly owing to small differences in pooled library volume. Study results and limitations: The number of TCRs above 1 in 1000 frequency did not change after DPC sensitization.

The time point is: healthy volunteer bleed at 6 weeks. It was unfractionated whole blood from which total RNA was extracted. Attachment of unique molecular identifiers to individual cDNA molecules was performed in the library. TCRdb independently ran MiXCR on the RACE reads; one entry per CDR3 protein. In the table there are about 70,000 distinct CDR3 sequences, roughly 6.6% of which are singletons. This clonotype was seen ten or more times. Its antigen is not known. This CDR3 has 15 amino acids. Germline lookup yields CDR1 MGHRA and CDR2 YSYEKL. The V gene lost 4 bases and the J gene lost 6 bases, with 19 bases spanning the gap.

The sequence was obtained from a female donor in good health. Some clones in this sample may be carry-over from other donors' samples. J is TRBJ2-7 and V is TRBV4-1, with D perhaps being TRBD1 or TRBD2 (5 bases each). The sample taken for sequencing was whole blood. The CDR3 reads CASSLLPGRDSEQYF. The CDR3 DNA is TGCGCCAGCAGCCTACTACCGGGACGAGATAGCGAGCAGTACTTC.